The 25 T cell receptor beta chains in this list originate from one sample, sequenced in a study of cytomegalovirus exposure and HLA in healthy donors. The PCR had 60 Vbeta and 13 Jbeta primers. Sequencing used immunoSEQ multiplex PCR; TCRdb keeps in-frame clones, though not all of them. The data show roughly 180,000 clones, 65% to 80% seen once. Sequenced sample: PBMCs. These receptors were taken from a woman aged 25 to 39 in good health and CMV-seropositive.

This clone appeared a few times. The rearrangement links TRBV7-2 to TRBJ2-7, with D possibly TRBD1 on 5 matching bases. Germline CDR1 and CDR2: SGHTA and FQGNSA. Trimming left V 5 bases short and J 6 bases short, with 20 bases between. This CDR3 has 15 amino acids. This CDR3 is CASSEGVGRSAEQYF. CDR3 bases: TGTGCCAGCAGCGAAGGGGTAGGCAGGTCGGCCGAGCAGTACTTC.

V is TRBV4-2 and J is TRBJ1-5; TRBD1 matches at 9 bases. The length of the CDR3 is 14 residues. J was trimmed by 5 bases and V by 1 base; bases with no gene match: 0. Germline V lookup: CDR1 LGHNA, CDR2 YNFKEQ. The DNA of the CDR3 is TGTGCCAGCAGCCAAGGACAGGGGGATCAGCCCCAGCATTTT. Translated, it gives CASSQGQGDQPQHF.

The chain has TRBV7-9 and TRBJ2-1, with TRBD1 matching 8 bases. The germline gives CDR1 SEHNR, CDR2 FQNEAQ (reference sequence). J was trimmed by 8 bases and V by 4 bases; bases with no gene match: 7. The CDR3 extends over 14 amino acids. The CDR3 here is CASSSGQGRHEQFF. CDR3 sequence (DNA): TGTGCCAGCAGCTCCGGACAGGGAAGGCATGAGCAGTTCTTC.

This clone was seen only a few times. The chain combines TRBV18 with TRBJ2-3, with a possible D match to TRBD2 (5 bases). The germline CDR1 and CDR2 sequences are KGHSH and LQKENI. V was trimmed by 4 bases and J by 4 bases, leaving 15 bases between them. The CDR3 consists of 15 residues. CDR3: CASSQPGTGADTQYF. The CDR3 DNA follows: TGTGCCAGCTCACAACCGGGCACCGGGGCAGATACGCAGTATTTT.

V gene TRBV30 combines with J gene TRBJ2-7, with D possibly being TRBD2 (5 bases). The CDR3 runs 12 residues. V lost 3 bases to trimming and J lost 2 bases, with 8 bases between them. From germline, CDR1 is GTSNPN and CDR2 SVGIG (reference sequence). The CDR3 nucleotides are TGTGCCTGGAGGAGGGCGGCCTACGAGCAGTACTTC. Translation gives CAWRRAAYEQYF.

This rearrangement joins TRBV28 to TRBJ2-3; a possible D gene is TRBD1 (5 bases). The germline V gene has CDR1 MDHEN and CDR2 SYDVKM. The CDR3 totals 17 residues. V lost 7 bases and J 6 bases, leaving 26 bases between the germline ends. CDR3 protein: CASIRPPLGHSIDTQYF. Here the CDR3 DNA reads TGTGCCAGCATTAGGCCCCCCTTAGGACATTCTATCGATACGCAGTATTTT.

The CDR3 DNA reads as TGTGCCAGCAGCGTAGTAGGGGGCCCGAACACCGGGGAGCTGTTTTTT. Translated, it gives CASSVVGGPNTGELFF. This rearrangement joins TRBV9 to TRBJ2-2, with TRBD1 matching over 7 bases. Germline V gene data show CDR1 as SGDLS and CDR2 as YYNGEE. The CDR3 is made up of 16 amino acids. J was trimmed by 0 bases and V by 0 bases; bases with no gene match: 2.

This CDR3 is CASSTGRNQPQHF. CDR3 sequence (DNA): TGTGCCAGCAGTACAGGGCGCAATCAGCCCCAGCATTTT. The gene calls are TRBV6-1 and TRBJ1-5; possibly TRBD1 for D (6 bases). V shed 5 bases and J shed 2 bases, with 7 bases lying between them. This CDR3 has 13 amino acids. The V gene's germline CDR1 is MNHNS and CDR2 SASEGT.

This chain links TRBV30 with TRBJ2-2, with a possible D match to TRBD2 (6 bases). The CDR3 is 11 residues long. V dropped 5 bases and J dropped 8 bases, with 9 bases sitting between them. Germline V gene sequence: CDR1 GTSNPN, CDR2 SVGIG (reference sequence). CDR3 amino acids: CAWGRGGELFF. The CDR3 DNA reads TGTGCCTGGGGGCGGGGTGGGGAGCTGTTTTTT.

This clone turned up a few times. V and J are TRBV6-6 and TRBJ1-1, with TRBD1 as a possible D gene (5 bases). Germline V gene lookup returns CDR1 MNHNY and CDR2 SVGAGI (reference sequence). The CDR3 has 13 residues. V gave up 2 bases and J gave up 1 base, with 5 bases separating them. The DNA of the CDR3 is TGTGCCAGCAGTTACAGGGGGAACACTGAAGCTTTCTTT. Its translation: CASSYRGNTEAFF.

The rearrangement uses TRBV9 and TRBJ1-2, with 8 bases that match TRBD1. Germline V gene data show CDR1 as SGDLS and CDR2 as YYNGEE. The CDR3 is 15 amino acids. J gave up 2 bases and V 0 bases, and 3 bases lay outside the gene matches. CDR3 coding DNA: TGTGCCAGCAGCGTAGGGACAGGGCCCAACTATGGCTACACCTTC. Encoded protein: CASSVGTGPNYGYTF.

The V gene is TRBV7-9, the J gene TRBJ1-6, with unresolved D. Germline V gives CDR1 SEHNR, CDR2 FQNEAQ (reference sequence). V shed 5 bases and J shed 0 bases, with 11 bases lying between them. The CDR3 has 16 amino acids. This CDR3 is CASSPLPRSYNSPLHF. CDR3 DNA: TGTGCCAGCAGCCCACTCCCCCGCTCCTATAATTCACCCCTCCACTTT.

This sequence joins TRBV7-6 and TRBJ2-1; 11 positions agree with TRBD2. The V gene end was trimmed by 4 bases and the J gene end by 6 bases; junction bases not matched to a gene: 5. The CDR3 extends over 15 amino acids. The V gene's germline CDR1 is SGHVS and CDR2 FNYEAQ. Written as DNA, the CDR3 is TGTGCCAGCAGCTCACTAGCGGGGGCCATCAATGAGCAGTTCTTC. Its translation is CASSSLAGAINEQFF.

V gene TRBV9 combines with J gene TRBJ2-1; unclear D gene. Germline assignment: CDR1 SGDLS and CDR2 YYNGEE. The length of the CDR3 is 15 residues. V lost 0 bases and J 8 bases, leaving 15 bases between the germline ends. In nucleotides, the CDR3 is TGTGCCAGCAGCGTAGAAAACGGTTTGAGCGATGAGCAGTTCTTC. Translated, it gives CASSVENGLSDEQFF.

V gene TRBV19 combines with J gene TRBJ2-2; a weak D match, TRBD1 (6 bases). The V gene lost 5 bases and the J gene lost 0 bases, with 28 bases spanning the gap. The CDR3 spans 21 residues. CDR1 is LNHDA, CDR2 SQIVND, per germline (reference sequence). CDR3 region: CASSPRGTTTVSFANTGELFF. The CDR3 DNA is TGTGCCAGTAGTCCTAGGGGGACCACCACAGTGTCGTTCGCGAACACCGGGGAGCTGTTTTTT.

The V call is TRBV15, the J call TRBJ1-5; 9 bases are a match to TRBD1. V lost 5 bases and J lost 4; bases outside the gene matches: 6. The CDR3 runs to 15 residues. Germline V gene lookup returns CDR1 LNHNV and CDR2 YYDKDF (reference sequence). CDR3 protein: CATSGGQGWNQPQHF. The CDR3 DNA is TGTGCCACCAGCGGGGGACAGGGATGGAATCAGCCCCAGCATTTT.

This clone was counted only a few times. The chain carries TRBV5-1 and TRBJ2-5; the D gene is possibly TRBD1 (6 bases). Trimming pared 0 bases from V and 5 bases from J, leaving 14 bases between. The CDR3 loop spans 15 amino acids. Germline V gene sequence: CDR1 SGHRS, CDR2 YFSETQ. The CDR3 loop is CASSLGDTLKETQYF. In DNA, the CDR3 is TGCGCCAGCAGCTTGGGGGACACCCTTAAGGAGACCCAGTACTTC. The variable domain in full, with the rest retrieved from reference TRBV5-1 and TRBJ2-5, is KAGVTQTPRYLIKTRGQQVTLSCSPISGHRSVSWYQQTPGQGLQFLFEYFSETQRNKGNFPGRFSGRQFSNSRSEMNVSTLELGDSALYLCASSLGDTLKETQYFGPGTRLLVL.

The CDR3 nucleotides read TGTGCCAGCAGCTCTAGCGCAGATACGCAGTATTTT. It is translated as CASSSSADTQYF. This chain links TRBV7-2 with TRBJ2-3; D may be TRBD2 (6 bases). The CDR3 runs 12 residues. Germline assignment: CDR1 SGHTA and CDR2 FQGNSA. Between the trimmed V and J ends, which lost 4 bases and 4 bases, there was a span of 6 bases. Based on the CDR3 plus reference TRBV7-2 and TRBJ2-3, the full variable domain is GAGVSQSPSNKVTEKGKDVELRCDPISGHTALYWYRQSLGQGLEFLIYFQGNSAPDKSGLPSDRFSAERTGGSVSTLTIQRTQQEDSAVYLCASSSSADTQYFGPGTRLTVL.

The chain uses TRBV7-2 and TRBJ1-5; no firm D call. The CDR3 sequence is 17 residues long. The germline V gene encodes CDR1 SGHTA and CDR2 FQGNSA. The V end lost 5 bases, the J end lost 1 base, and 18 bases lay between the germline ends. The CDR3 DNA follows: TGTGCCAGCAGCCGAGGGCTGTTCAGTAAGAGCAATCAGCCCCAGCATTTT. Amino acid sequence: CASSRGLFSKSNQPQHF.

The chain combines TRBV7-9 with TRBJ1-1, with 7 bases lining up with TRBD1. The germline V gene encodes CDR1 SEHNR and CDR2 FQNEAQ (reference sequence). The CDR3 length is 15 residues. V lost 5 bases and J lost 3; bases outside the gene matches: 9. The CDR3 nucleotides read TGTGCCAGCAGCCCCCGGACAGGAGGTGACACTGAAGCTTTCTTT. It encodes CASSPRTGGDTEAFF.

This sequence joins TRBV2 and TRBJ2-5; no reliable D call. Trimming stripped 1 base from V and 2 bases from J, with 5 bases between. CDR3 length: 13 amino acids. CDR1 and CDR2 from the germline V gene are SNHLY and FYNNEI. The CDR3 coding sequence is TGTGCCAGCAGTGAAGGGCAACAAGAGACCCAGTACTTC. Its protein product is CASSEGQQETQYF.

CDR3 sequence: CASSESGGPDTQYF. The CDR3 region has the DNA TGCGCCAGCAGTGAGTCGGGGGGACCAGATACGCAGTATTTT. This chain connects TRBV10-2 to TRBJ2-3; D is perhaps TRBD2 (6 bases). Germline assignment: CDR1 WSHSY and CDR2 SAAADI. The CDR3 contains 14 residues. V lost 0 bases, J lost 4 bases, and 8 bases lay in between.

This chain links TRBV5-7 with TRBJ2-5; D may be TRBD2 (6 bases). TRBV5-7 is an ORF, and what it does is uncertain. CDR3 length: 15 amino acids. The V end was cut by 2 bases, the J end by 0 bases, with 11 bases between. The CDR3 loop reads CASSFPRDYQETQYF. The CDR3 DNA reads as TGTGCCAGCAGCTTCCCCCGGGACTACCAAGAGACCCAGTACTTC.

This chain uses TRBV28 with TRBJ2-1; tentative D call: TRBD2 (6 bases). The CDR3 runs 13 residues. V lost 3 bases, J lost 4 bases, and 7 bases lay in between. Germline assignment: CDR1 MDHEN and CDR2 SYDVKM. As DNA, the CDR3 is TGTGCCAGCAGTTTGGGACTTTACAATGAGCAGTTCTTC. As protein: CASSLGLYNEQFF.

The DNA for the CDR3 is TGTGCCAGCAGTGGGACTAGCTATTCCTACGAGCAGTACTTC. Protein product: CASSGTSYSYEQYF. This chain joins TRBV27 and TRBJ2-7, with 9 bases aligning to TRBD2. Germline V gene data show CDR1 as MNHEY and CDR2 as SMNVEV (reference sequence). This CDR3 region has 14 residues. V trimming: 5 bases; J trimming: 1 base; junction bases outside the gene matches: 3.